This T cell receptor beta chain was sequenced during a study of cytomegalovirus exposure and HLA in healthy donors. With respect to this clone: Its target is unknown.

The CDR3 has 14 amino acids. Germline values: CDR1 SEHNR, CDR2 FQNEAQ (reference sequence). V was clipped by 5 bases and J by 1 base, with 11 bases between them. This table comes from immunoSEQ multiplex PCR, and its TCRdb copy is limited to in-frame clones, with some not included. This table has 150,000 to 200,000 clones, around nine tenths appearing once. Study-level findings and limits: Researchers counted around 160 TCR beta chains as cytomegalovirus-associated. The tendency of first-cohort TCR clusters to co-occur in the approximately 110 validation repertoires was identified by a subsequent analysis. As confirmed in vitro, a few CMV-associated chains were specific for CMV antigens.

The sequence came from a man younger than 35 in good health and CMV-seropositive. Sequenced input: PBMCs. The chain joins TRBV7-9 to TRBJ2-5; D uncertain. This CDR3 reads CASSQPQIQETQYF. The CDR3 nucleotides read TGTGCCAGCAGCCAGCCACAGATCCAAGAGACCCAGTACTTC.